Presented here are 27 T cell receptor beta chains from one specimen sequenced in a study of cytomegalovirus exposure and HLA in healthy donors. Use of 60 Vbeta and 13 Jbeta primers characterized the PCR. Using immunoSEQ multiplex PCR, the repertoire was profiled, and TCRdb retains in-frame clones only, with some absent. The table lists some 130,000 clones, around four fifths of them singletons. The sequenced material came from PBMCs. Receptors were obtained from a boy aged 10-17 years in good health and CMV-seronegative.

This clone has a handful of counts. CDR3 DNA sequence: TGTGCCAGCTTTTTCTCTAACACTGAAGCTTTCTTT. Amino acid sequence: CASFFSNTEAFF. This sequence joins TRBV2 and TRBJ1-1; no clear D. The CDR3 has 12 residues. Germline CDR1 SNHLY, CDR2 FYNNEI. Deletions cut 8 bases from V and 2 bases from J, with 9 bases between.

This clone was seen more than once but under ten times. In DNA form, the CDR3 reads TGCAGCGTTGTGACTACCGGGGCCAACGTCCTGACTTTC. Encoded protein: CSVVTTGANVLTF. The chain combines TRBV29-1 with TRBJ2-6, with D perhaps TRBD2 (5 bases). The CDR3 has 13 amino acids. Germline V lookup: CDR1 SQVTM, CDR2 ANQGSEA. Trimming cost V 4 bases and J 4 bases, with 8 bases left between them.

The V gene is TRBV6-1, the J gene TRBJ1-5; 8 bases are shared with TRBD1. The trim removed 6 bases at V and 7 bases at J, leaving 8 bases unmatched. Per germline, CDR1 MNHNS and CDR2 SASEGT. This CDR3 is 14 amino acids long. The DNA for the CDR3 is TGTGCCAGCAGCGCCGGGACAGGCGACCAGCCCCAGCATTTT. Amino acids: CASSAGTGDQPQHF.

This clone was picked up one time. The chain combines TRBV5-8 with TRBJ2-1; TRBD1 matches at 7 bases. CDR3 length equals 15 residues. The germline V gene has CDR1 SGHTS and CDR2 YDEGEE. V dropped 3 bases and J dropped 7; count of bases not matched to a gene: 10. CDR3 region: CASSSTGDGTNEQFF. CDR3 sequence (DNA): TGTGCCAGCAGCTCCACAGGGGATGGGACGAATGAGCAGTTCTTC.

With regard to this clone: The sample has other DNA sequences that encode this CDR3 too. V and J are TRBV6-1 and TRBJ1-2, with TRBD1 matching over 9 bases. The CDR3 covers 14 residues. V gave up 5 bases and J gave up 3 bases; unmatched junction bases: 4. Germline V gene data show CDR1 as MNHNS and CDR2 as SASEGT. The CDR3 region is CASSPRTGDYGYTF. For the CDR3, the DNA is TGTGCCAGCAGTCCCCGGACAGGGGACTATGGCTACACCTTC.

The sample holds one count of this clone. The V gene is TRBV5-1, the J gene TRBJ2-6; perhaps TRBD1 as D (6 bases). The germline V gene encodes CDR1 SGHRS and CDR2 YFSETQ. The CDR3 covers 18 residues. Trimming left V 3 bases short and J 4 bases short, with 20 bases between. CDR3 nucleotides: TGCGCCAGCAGCTCCCCCGTGGGGGCCGCTCCCGGGGCCAACGTCCTGACTTTC. This gives the protein CASSSPVGAAPGANVLTF.

The gene calls are TRBV27 and TRBJ2-7, with TRBD1 matching over 10 bases. The CDR3 is 15 residues long. The germline V gene encodes CDR1 MNHEY and CDR2 SMNVEV (reference sequence). V was clipped by 0 bases and J by 4 bases; unmatched bases: 3. CDR3 residues: CASSLSGQGVYEQYF. The CDR3 region has the DNA TGTGCCAGCAGTTTATCTGGACAGGGGGTATACGAGCAGTACTTC.

The CDR3 DNA follows: TGTGCCAGCAGTGAGGCGGGAGGGCCTTTGGAGACCCAGTACTTC. Translation: CASSEAGGPLETQYF. The chain has TRBV2 and TRBJ2-5; 9 positions agree with TRBD2. This CDR3 region has 15 residues. The germline V gene encodes CDR1 SNHLY and CDR2 FYNNEI. V lost 3 bases, J lost 5 bases, and 7 bases stayed unmatched.

This clone occurred once. The V call is TRBV30, the J call TRBJ2-3, with a tentative D call TRBD2 (6 bases). The V gene lost 0 bases and the J gene lost 10 bases, with 17 bases spanning the gap. CDR1 and CDR2 (germline): GTSNPN, SVGIG (reference sequence). The CDR3 covers 14 residues. CDR3 DNA sequence: TGTGCCTGGAGTGTCTCCTGGTCTAGCGCGGCGCAGTATTTT. This gives the protein CAWSVSWSSAAQYF.

This clone has more than one count but fewer than ten. The chain recombines TRBV5-1 with TRBJ1-1, with 8 bases that match TRBD1. CDR1 SGHRS and CDR2 YFSETQ come from the germline V gene. CDR3 length equals 14 residues. The J segment lost 1 base and the V segment lost 5 bases, leaving 4 bases of the junction unmatched. The CDR3 nucleotides read TGCGCCAGCAGATCCGGGACAGGGAACACTGAAGCTTTCTTT. It is translated as CASRSGTGNTEAFF.

V and J are TRBV5-4 and TRBJ2-1; possible D gene TRBD1, 6 bases. This CDR3 comprises 15 residues. CDR1 SGHNT and CDR2 YYREEE come from the germline V gene (reference sequence). V was trimmed by 4 bases and J by 2 bases, leaving 13 bases between them. The DNA for the CDR3 is TGTGCCAGCAGCAAACAGGGTACCCCCTACAATGAGCAGTTCTTC. Its translation is CASSKQGTPYNEQFF.

This clone was seen a handful of times. The V and J genes are TRBV21-1 and TRBJ2-4; TRBD2 was called by the table and not checked on the DNA. TRBV21-1 is described as a pseudogene. This CDR3 is 15 amino acids long. CDR3 sequence: CASSKAGGRENIQYF. The CDR3 DNA reads as TGTGCCAGCAGCAAAGCGGGAGGCAGAGAAAACATTCAGTACTTC.

There are a few counts of this clone. The chain links TRBV6-1 to TRBJ2-2; tentative D call: TRBD1 (6 bases). The V gene lost 4 bases and the J gene lost 4 bases, with 16 bases spanning the gap. This CDR3 spans 16 amino acids. Looked up from germline, CDR1 is MNHNS and CDR2 is SASEGT. CDR3 nucleotides: TGTGCCAGCAGTGGGCTTGACAGGAGAGGCACCGGGGAGCTGTTTTTT. Translation gives CASSGLDRRGTGELFF.

The chain links TRBV6-5 to TRBJ1-4; 9 nucleotides align to TRBD1. Trimming removed 4 bases from V and 7 bases from J; junction bases left unmatched: 4. The length of the CDR3 is 14 residues. Germline V gene lookup returns CDR1 MNHEY and CDR2 SVGAGI. Here the CDR3 reads CASSFTGGGEKLFF. CDR3 nucleotides: TGTGCCAGCAGTTTCACAGGGGGCGGTGAAAAACTGTTTTTT.

The rearrangement joins TRBV5-1 to TRBJ1-2; 7 bases line up with TRBD1. Germline CDR1 and CDR2: SGHRS and YFSETQ. The trim removed 3 bases at V and 0 bases at J, leaving 5 bases unmatched. The CDR3 sequence is 15 residues long. This CDR3 reads CASSSTGAPNYGYTF. For the CDR3, the DNA is TGCGCCAGCAGCTCCACAGGGGCTCCTAACTATGGCTACACCTTC.

The chain recombines TRBV27 with TRBJ2-7; 8 bases agree with TRBD1. The CDR3 has 15 residues. V trimming: 6 bases; J trimming: 2 bases; junction bases outside the gene matches: 9. Looked up from germline, CDR1 is MNHEY and CDR2 is SMNVEV (reference sequence). As DNA, the CDR3 is TGTGCCAGCAGCGCCGGGGACAGGCGAACCTACGAGCAGTACTTC. Amino acids: CASSAGDRRTYEQYF.

The chain joins TRBV7-9 to TRBJ2-1; D may be TRBD2 (5 bases). CDR1 is SEHNR and CDR2 is FQNEAQ in the germline V gene (reference sequence). The CDR3 totals 10 residues. V was pared by 6 bases and J by 10 bases, with 7 bases between. DNA of the CDR3: TGTGCCAGCAGTCGAGGGGAGCAGTTCTTC. It yields the protein CASSRGEQFF.

This chain links TRBV7-2 with TRBJ1-5; 7 positions agree with TRBD1. Germline V gene lookup returns CDR1 SGHTA and CDR2 FQGNSA. There are 14 residues in the CDR3. Germline trimming cut 3 bases from V and 7 bases from J; bases unmatched to any gene: 6. The CDR3 nucleotides are TGTGCCAGCAGCTTTGACAGGGACACGCAGCCCCAGCATTTT. Translating gives CASSFDRDTQPQHF.

The V and J genes are TRBV6-6 and TRBJ2-1; TRBD1 agrees at 10 bases. The CDR3 has 16 residues. CDR1 and CDR2 (germline): MNHNY, SVGAGI (reference sequence). The V and J ends lost 4 bases and 9 bases, in that order; junction bases with no gene match: 12. CDR3 nucleotides: TGTGCCAGCAGTTTAGGGACCGGGACAGGGGTGAGTGAGCAGTTCTTC. It encodes CASSLGTGTGVSEQFF.

The chain uses TRBV5-8 and TRBJ1-1, with D uncertain. Germline V gene data show CDR1 as SGHTS and CDR2 as YDEGEE. The germline V and J ends were trimmed by 3 bases and 1 base, with 16 bases remaining between them. There are 16 residues in the CDR3. The CDR3 nucleotides read TGTGCCAGCAGCTCCCGTCGCACAGCCCAGAACACTGAAGCTTTCTTT. It translates to CASSSRRTAQNTEAFF.

Written as DNA, the CDR3 is TGTGCCTGGAGTGCGGGACAGGAAAACACTGAAGCTTTCTTT. It encodes CAWSAGQENTEAFF. V usage is TRBV30 and J usage is TRBJ1-1, with 8 positions matching TRBD1. Germline V lookup: CDR1 GTSNPN, CDR2 SVGIG (reference sequence). This CDR3 contains 14 residues. Unmatched junction bases numbered 3, after V lost 1 base and J lost 2 bases.

The chain combines TRBV18 with TRBJ1-4; possible D gene TRBD1, 6 bases. V was pared by 4 bases and J by 8 bases, with 17 bases between. Germline V gene sequence: CDR1 KGHSH, CDR2 LQKENI. The CDR3 length is 15 residues. The CDR3 spells CASSLQAPQGEKLFF. CDR3 nucleotides: TGTGCCAGCTCACTACAGGCGCCTCAGGGGGAAAAACTGTTTTTT.

The gene calls are TRBV30 and TRBJ1-1; no firm D call. Germline values: CDR1 GTSNPN, CDR2 SVGIG (reference sequence). V was trimmed by 6 bases and J by 5 bases, leaving 13 bases between them. The CDR3 is 12 amino acids. CDR3 protein: CACRSTGTEAFF. DNA of the CDR3: TGTGCCTGTAGGTCCACGGGGACTGAAGCTTTCTTT.

On this clone itself: The same CDR3 can be traced to other DNA sequences in this sample. The chain couples TRBV6-5 to TRBJ2-7, with D perhaps matching TRBD1 (5 bases). Germline assignment: CDR1 MNHEY and CDR2 SVGAGI. The length of the CDR3 is 12 residues. V dropped 6 bases and J dropped 6 bases, with 12 bases sitting between them. CDR3 in amino acids: CASSRSQGEQYF. Written as DNA, the CDR3 is TGTGCCAGCAGCCGAAGCCAGGGCGAGCAGTACTTC.

This clone occurred once. The chain uses TRBV18 and TRBJ1-1; TRBD1 might be the D (5 bases). Germline lookup yields CDR1 KGHSH and CDR2 LQKENI. V lost 6 bases and J 4 bases, leaving 15 bases between the germline ends. The CDR3 is 14 residues long. The CDR3: CASSRQGRATEAFF. CDR3 sequence (DNA): TGTGCCAGCTCCCGGCAGGGTCGGGCCACTGAAGCTTTCTTT.

This clone was seen only a few times. The chain employs TRBV25-1 and TRBJ1-5; unclear D gene. CDR3 length: 13 amino acids. The germline V and J ends were trimmed by 3 bases and 3 bases, with 6 bases remaining between them. Germline-derived CDR1 and CDR2 are MGHDK and SYGVNS. The CDR3 sequence: CASSDVNNQPQHF. The CDR3 nucleotides are TGTGCCAGCAGTGATGTAAACAATCAGCCCCAGCATTTT. Variable domain in full (rest from reference TRBV25-1 and TRBJ1-5): EADIYQTPRYLVIGTGKKITLECSQTMGHDKMYWYQQDPGMELHLIHYSYGVNSTEKGDLSSESTVSRIRTEHFPLTLESARPSHTSQYLCASSDVNNQPQHFGDGTRLSIL.

The chain couples TRBV11-2 to TRBJ2-7; TRBD1 matches 8 bases. The length of the CDR3 is 13 residues. CDR1 is SGHAT, CDR2 FQNNGV, per germline. The J segment lost 3 bases and the V segment lost 5 bases, leaving 3 bases of the junction unmatched. CDR3 sequence: CASSPGTGYEQYF. The CDR3 DNA is TGTGCCAGCAGCCCCGGGACAGGCTACGAGCAGTACTTC. The full variable domain, its missing parts supplied by reference TRBV11-2 and TRBJ2-7, is EAGVAQSPRYKIIEKRQSVAFWCNPISGHATLYWYQQILGQGPKLLIQFQNNGVVDDSQLPKDRFSAERLKGVDSTLKIQPAKLEDSAVYLCASSPGTGYEQYFGPGTRLTVT.